This T cell receptor (beta chain) stems from a study of T-cell memory formation after mild COVID-19. The germline CDR1 and CDR2 sequences are KGHSH and LQKENI. V was clipped by 5 bases and J by 2 bases, with 22 bases between them. CDR3 size: 17 residues. 5'RACE with constant-segment primers yielded barcoded, UMI-tagged TCR alpha and TCR beta cDNA libraries. TCRdb independently ran MiXCR on the 5' RACE reads; one entry per CDR3 protein. This sample carries roughly 450,000 distinct CDR3 sequences, approximately 18% of them seen once, and the ten largest clones take 12%. Comments on this clonotype: Its matching antigen is unknown.

The study's findings and limits: Contracting CD4+ clones lay largely in CM and EM, with CD8+ ones residing in EMRA.

The rearrangement joins TRBV18 to TRBJ2-7; possibly TRBD1 or TRBD2 for D (7 bases each). Sequenced material: PBMCs or a T cell subset sorted from them (not recorded which). The clonotype originates from an adult woman who had mild COVID-19 (a few samples of this study predate the infection). Cell type and time point are not known. CDR3 sequence reads: CASSDPRDSGAPYEQYF. The CDR3 DNA sequence: TGTGCCAGCTCAGACCCCCGGGACAGCGGGGCCCCCTACGAGCAGTACTTC.